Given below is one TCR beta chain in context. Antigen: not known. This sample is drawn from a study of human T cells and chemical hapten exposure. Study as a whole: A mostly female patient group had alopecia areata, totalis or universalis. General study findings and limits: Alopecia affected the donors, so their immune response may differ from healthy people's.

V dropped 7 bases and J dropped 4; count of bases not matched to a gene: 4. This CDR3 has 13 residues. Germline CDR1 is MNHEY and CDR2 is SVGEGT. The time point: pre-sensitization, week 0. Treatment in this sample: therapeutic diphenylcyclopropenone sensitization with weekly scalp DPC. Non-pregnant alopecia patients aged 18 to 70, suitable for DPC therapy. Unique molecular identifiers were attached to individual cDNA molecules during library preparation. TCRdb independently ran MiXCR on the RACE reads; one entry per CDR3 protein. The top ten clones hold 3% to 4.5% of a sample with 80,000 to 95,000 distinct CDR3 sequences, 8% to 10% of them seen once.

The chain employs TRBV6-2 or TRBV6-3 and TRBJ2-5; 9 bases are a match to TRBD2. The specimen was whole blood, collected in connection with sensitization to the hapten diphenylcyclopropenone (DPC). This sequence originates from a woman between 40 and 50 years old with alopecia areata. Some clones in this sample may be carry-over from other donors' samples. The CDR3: CASTGTSRETQYF. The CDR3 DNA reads TGTGCCAGCACTGGGACTAGCCGAGAGACCCAGTACTTC.